This T cell receptor (beta chain) emerged from a study of persistence of HIV-infected CD4 T cells. Stimulation used about 9.5 ug/mL lysate from CMV-infected fibroblasts. CD40L/CD69 double-negative CD45RO-high memory CD4+ T cells were collected. Donors were HIV-1-infected adults who began suppressive ART during chronic infection. Inclusion required CMV-positive serology and CD4+ counts above 400 cells/uL. The libraries were made with immunoSEQ version 4 in survey mode. The table came from immunoSEQ multiplex PCR; TCRdb's copy has only in-frame clones and leaves some out. Of 25,000 to 35,000 clones listed, about four fifths were seen once; the top ten hold roughly 0.86%. Turning to this clone: What it recognizes is unknown.

Germline V gene lookup returns CDR1 GTSNPN and CDR2 SVGIG (reference sequence). The CDR3 extends over 13 amino acids. V was pared by 7 bases and J by 2 bases, with 7 bases of the junction left unmatched. This receptor was identified in an adult man with HIV who was CMV-seropositive. Sequenced material: CD4+ T cells sorted from PBMCs after 18-hour stimulation, taken from a patient who received antiretroviral therapy. The V call is TRBV30, the J call TRBJ2-7; 8 positions match TRBD1. As DNA, the CDR3 is TGTGCCTCGCTCTCGGACAGGGCCTACGAGCAGTACTTC. Translation gives CASLSDRAYEQYF.